These T cell receptor beta chains were read from a single sample in a study of shared clonotypes between healthy human individuals. Only in-frame clones appear in the TCRdb table, and some are missing; sequencing was by immunoSEQ multiplex PCR. Among about 680,000 clones listed, just over 90% were seen once. Sequenced sample: naive CD8+ T cells sorted from blood. The receptors shown here come from a man aged 30-40 years in good health. Each CDR3 is given with its conserved first and last residue. The order of the fields is V gene, clone size, J gene, D gene, CDR3 protein, CDR3 DNA. A D gene is named only where the DNA matches it firmly. The size of a clone is reported for some rows only, either as once, few or many, or as a class for expanded clones.

V: TRBV30; size: NA; J: TRBJ2-3; D: NA; CDR3: CAWTDHPGTLSTDTQYF; DNA: TGTGCCTGGACCGACCACCCCGGGACACTAAGTACAGATACGCAGTATTTT
V: TRBV9; size: NA; J: TRBJ1-4; D: NA; CDR3: CASSVGGSNEKLFF; DNA: TGTGCCAGCAGCGTAGGGGGGTCTAATGAAAAACTGTTTTTT
V: TRBV19; size: NA; J: TRBJ1-1; D: NA; CDR3: CASSTSLNTEAFF; DNA: TGTGCCAGTAGTACCTCTTTGAACACTGAAGCTTTCTTT
V: TRBV7-2; size: NA; J: TRBJ1-1; D: TRBD1; CDR3: CASSNRDSNTEAFF; DNA: TGTGCCAGCAGCAACCGGGACAGCAACACTGAAGCTTTCTTT
V: TRBV2; size: few; J: TRBJ2-7; D: TRBD2; CDR3: CASGGGEQYF; DNA: TGTGCCAGCGGGGGAGGGGAGCAGTACTTC
V: TRBV6-1; size: NA; J: TRBJ2-3; D: NA; CDR3: CASSAGTGYTDTQYF; DNA: TGTGCCAGCAGTGCCGGGACTGGGTACACAGATACGCAGTATTTT
V: TRBV6-5; size: NA; J: TRBJ2-5; D: NA; CDR3: CASSYGLAETQYF; DNA: TGTGCCAGCAGTTACGGGCTAGCGGAGACCCAGTACTTC
V: TRBV6-5; size: NA; J: TRBJ1-1; D: NA; CDR3: CASSFGGARTEAFF; DNA: TGTGCCAGCAGTTTCGGGGGGGCGCGCACTGAAGCTTTCTTT
V: TRBV2; size: NA; J: TRBJ1-5; D: NA; CDR3: CASSALGGGGQPQHF; DNA: TGTGCCAGCAGTGCCCTGGGGGGGGGAGGTCAGCCCCAGCATTTT
V: TRBV28; size: once; J: TRBJ1-4; D: NA; CDR3: CASSAFRVEKLFF; DNA: TGTGCCAGCAGTGCCTTCCGAGTGGAAAAACTGTTTTTT
V: TRBV9; size: NA; J: TRBJ1-3; D: NA; CDR3: CASSVTDGNTIYF; DNA: TGTGCCAGCAGCGTAACAGACGGAAACACCATATATTTT
V: TRBV27; size: NA; J: TRBJ2-1; D: TRBD2; CDR3: CASSTSGRSSYNEQFF; DNA: TGTGCCAGCAGCACTAGCGGGAGGTCCTCCTACAATGAGCAGTTCTTC
V: TRBV7-9; size: NA; J: TRBJ2-1; D: TRBD1; CDR3: CASSLASGGSYNEQFF; DNA: TGTGCCAGCAGCTTAGCGTCAGGGGGCTCCTACAATGAGCAGTTCTTC
V: TRBV15; size: NA; J: TRBJ1-1; D: NA; CDR3: CATSRQGGNWLNTEAFF; DNA: TGTGCCACCAGCCGCCAAGGAGGAAACTGGTTGAACACTGAAGCTTTCTTT